This is a list of T cell receptor beta chains from one sample in a study of T cells in Graves' hyperthyroidism and ophthalmopathy. MiXCR, run by TCRdb on the multiplex PCR reads, gives a single entry per CDR3 protein. The table lists around 270,000 distinct CDR3 sequences, around a fifth of them singletons. The sample comprised blood. Receptors originate from a middle-aged man with Graves' ophthalmopathy. The CDR3 runs from the conserved cysteine through the conserved F or W. A D gene is named only where the DNA matches it firmly. The size entry is marked missing in some rows and otherwise reads once, few, many or a size class.

clone_size	v_call	d_call	j_call	cdr3_nt	cdr3_aa
many	TRBV6-5	.	TRBJ1-5	TGTGCCAGCAGTTCCGCAGGTACCGGAGGCAATCAGCCCCAGCATTTT	CASSSAGTGGNQPQHF
few	TRBV28	.	TRBJ2-1	TGTGCCAGCATCAACTACAATGAGCAGTTCTTC	CASINYNEQFF
.	TRBV30	TRBD2	TRBJ2-7	TGTGCCTGGAGACCCTTTAGCGGGGAGACCTACGAGCAGTACTTC	CAWRPFSGETYEQYF
many	TRBV2	TRBD1	TRBJ1-2	TGTGCCAGCAGTCGGGACAGGGGAGCTTTCTATGGCTACACCTTC	CASSRDRGAFYGYTF
.	TRBV10-3	TRBD1	TRBJ2-2	TGTGCCATCAGCGCGGGACAGGGTTTCATCGGGGAGCTGTTTTTT	CAISAGQGFIGELFF
many	TRBV11-2	.	TRBJ2-7	TGTGCCAGCAGCCCGATTCAGGGACGCCTCTGGGAGCAGTACTTC	CASSPIQGRLWEQYF
.	TRBV7-8	TRBD1	TRBJ1-2	TGTGCCAGCAGCTTAGCTAGGACAGGGGCGAACTATGGCTACACCTTC	CASSLARTGANYGYTF
.	TRBV3-1	.	TRBJ2-7	TGTGCCAGCAGCCAATCGGGGGCCTACGAGCAGTACTTC	CASSQSGAYEQYF
many	TRBV7-9	.	TRBJ2-3	TGTGCCAGCAGCTTACTACCTGAGGAAGGGCAGTATTTT	CASSLLPEEGQYF
.	TRBV30	.	TRBJ2-7	TGTGCCTGGAGTGTTTCGGTCCGATCCTACGAGCAGTACTTC	CAWSVSVRSYEQYF
few	TRBV5-1	.	TRBJ2-7	TGCGCCAGCAGCTTGGACGGCTTGAGCTCCTACGAGCAGTACTTC	CASSLDGLSSYEQYF
.	TRBV5-1	TRBD1	TRBJ1-2	TGCGCCAGCAGCTTGGGTGACAGGGGAGGCTATGGCTACACCTTC	CASSLGDRGGYGYTF
many	TRBV11-1	TRBD1	TRBJ2-1	TGTGCCAGCAGCAGACAGGGGAATGAGCAGTTCTTC	CASSRQGNEQFF
few	TRBV9	.	TRBJ2-1	TGTGCCAGCAGCGTCTCGCCAGGCAATGAGCAGTTCTTC	CASSVSPGNEQFF
few	TRBV7-3	.	TRBJ2-7	TGTGCCAGCAGCTCCGGGGCGAACCACGAGCAGTACTTC	CASSSGANHEQYF
.	TRBV7-9	TRBD1	TRBJ1-5	TGTGCCAGCAGCTTCGGGACAGGGGACCAGCCCCAGCATTTT	CASSFGTGDQPQHF
few	TRBV27	.	TRBJ1-2	TGTGCCAGCAGTCCCCATCGGGGCAGTTACTATGGCTACACCTTC	CASSPHRGSYYGYTF
.	TRBV14	.	TRBJ1-1	TGTGCCAGCAGCCTCGCTAGAGGGTCGGTCTCTGAAGCTTTCTTT	CASSLARGSVSEAFF
.	TRBV5-1	TRBD2	TRBJ2-5	TGCGCCAGCAGTCCGGCACTAGCGGGGGGGTCAGAGACCCAGTACTTC	CASSPALAGGSETQYF
.	TRBV28	.	TRBJ1-1	TGTGCCAGCAGCCCCCCGATGACTGAAGCTTTCTTT	CASSPPMTEAFF
.	TRBV6-1	TRBD2	TRBJ2-7	TGTGCCAGCAGTGAATCGGCTAGCGGGGGATACGAGCAGTACTTC	CASSESASGGYEQYF
.	TRBV5-5	.	TRBJ2-2	TGTGCCAGCAGCTTAATTTGGGGGACCGGGGAGCTGTTTTTT	CASSLIWGTGELFF
few	TRBV10-3	TRBD1	TRBJ2-2	TGTGCCGTCGGACAGGGGGGAACCGGGGAGCTGTTTTTT	CAVGQGGTGELFF
many	TRBV5-1	.	TRBJ2-7	TGCGCCAGCAGCTTGTACCGGGAGTTCGAGCAGTACTTC	CASSLYREFEQYF
many	TRBV2	.	TRBJ2-3	TGTGCCAGCGAGGAGGGCCGCTCAGATACGCAGTATTTT	CASEEGRSDTQYF
few	TRBV7-9	.	TRBJ2-7	TGTGCCAGCAGCTTAGAGGGGGGGTTGAACGAGCAGTACTTC	CASSLEGGLNEQYF
few	TRBV24-1	TRBD2	TRBJ2-1	TGTGCCACCAGTGATACCAGCGGGAGCGGCTACAATGAGCAGTTCTTC	CATSDTSGSGYNEQFF
.	TRBV6-1	.	TRBJ2-7	TGTGCCAGCATAACTACCTTTCCTTCCTACGAGCAGTACTTC	CASITTFPSYEQYF
few	TRBV19	TRBD2	TRBJ2-3	TGTGCCAGTAGTACCTGGACTAGCGGGAGTCCAGATACGCAGTATTTT	CASSTWTSGSPDTQYF
few	TRBV20-1	.	TRBJ1-4	TGCAGTGCTCCAATAGAGGGCCCCGGGGGGCAAGATGAAAAACTGTTTTTT	CSAPIEGPGGQDEKLFF
many	TRBV3-1	TRBD2	TRBJ2-4	TGTGCCAGCAGCCAAGATTTTCTAGCGGGAGGTCAGTACTTC	CASSQDFLAGGQYF
.	TRBV12-3/TRBV12-4	.	TRBJ2-5	TGTGCCAGCAGCCTGGCTAGCCGGGTAGAGACCCAGTACTTC	CASSLASRVETQYF
.	TRBV5-1	TRBD1	TRBJ2-1	TGCGCCAGCAGCTCGAATGGACAGGGCCTAAGCTCCTACAATGAGCAGTTCTTC	CASSSNGQGLSSYNEQFF
many	TRBV6-6	TRBD1	TRBJ2-3	TGTGCCAGCAGTTACTTTTTAGGACAGGGGGTCACAGATACGCAGTATTTT	CASSYFLGQGVTDTQYF